These 31 T cell receptor beta chains originate from one sample sequenced in a study of blood T cell repertoires in COVID-19. Generated by immunoSEQ multiplex PCR, the TCRdb table keeps only in-frame clones and is missing some. The table includes 150,000 to 200,000 clones, 85% to 90% detected once. The specimen was PBMCs or T cells enriched from blood (not recorded which). Receptors were obtained from a woman between 50 and 59 years old who had recovered from COVID-19.

The chain uses TRBV21-1 and TRBJ2-7; TRBD1 was called by the table and not checked on the DNA. TRBV21-1 has pseudogene status. This CDR3 has 19 residues. This chain's CDR3 is CASSHGGGTAFIFPYEQYF. In DNA, the CDR3 is TGTGCCAGCAGCCACGGAGGGGGGACAGCCTTCATCTTCCCCTACGAGCAGTACTTC.

The CDR3 protein is CASSLSNGYGSSPLHF. The CDR3 DNA reads as TGTGCCAGCAGTTTATCGAACGGTTACGGGTCCTCACCCCTCCACTTT. The chain uses TRBV27 and TRBJ1-6; D call uncertain. Trimming shortened V by 0 bases and J by 10 bases, and 16 bases separated the two germline ends. This CDR3 has 16 residues. From germline, CDR1 is MNHEY and CDR2 SMNVEV (reference sequence).

The rearrangement joins TRBV7-9 to TRBJ1-2, with D possibly matching TRBD1 (5 bases). The CDR3 contains 15 residues. Trimming cost V 5 bases and J 3 bases, with 16 bases left between them. Germline V CDR1 and CDR2: SEHNR, FQNEAQ (reference sequence). The CDR3 sequence is CASSAGQGQYYGYTF. CDR3 bases: TGTGCCAGCAGCGCAGGCCAGGGCCAGTACTATGGCTACACCTTC.

The chain carries TRBV19 and TRBJ2-3; no reliable D call. The CDR3 length is 18 residues. Trimming shortened V by 2 bases and J by 0 bases, and 18 bases separated the two germline ends. Germline loops: CDR1 LNHDA, CDR2 SQIVND (reference sequence). DNA of the CDR3: TGTGCCAGTAGTATACCCATCGCAGGCACCAGAAGCACAGATACGCAGTATTTT. Translation: CASSIPIAGTRSTDTQYF.

CDR3 bases: TGCGCCAGCAGCCAGGGGACAGGGGGCTTAGACGAGCAGTACTTC. This codes for CASSQGTGGLDEQYF. V usage is TRBV4-3 and J usage is TRBJ2-7, with 12 bases that match TRBD1. V was pared by 3 bases and J by 5 bases, with 5 bases of the junction left unmatched. The length of the CDR3 is 15 residues. CDR1 is LGHNA, CDR2 YSLEER, per germline.

J is TRBJ2-3 and V is TRBV27; D gene uncertain. The ends were cut back, 6 bases at V and 2 bases at J, with 3 bases in the middle. From germline, CDR1 is MNHEY and CDR2 SMNVEV (reference sequence). The CDR3 has 11 residues. Here the CDR3 DNA reads TGTGCCAGCAGACACACAGATACGCAGTATTTT. It is translated as CASRHTDTQYF.

The chain employs TRBV19 and TRBJ2-1; 8 bases are shared with TRBD2. This CDR3 comprises 16 residues. The ends lost 1 base at V and 8 bases at J; junction bases unmatched: 10. Germline V CDR1 and CDR2: LNHDA, SQIVND (reference sequence). CDR3 region: CASSIGTAGGWDEQFF. The CDR3 coding sequence is TGTGCCAGTAGTATAGGCACGGCGGGGGGCTGGGATGAGCAGTTCTTC.

The gene calls are TRBV28 and TRBJ1-2, with 7 bases matching TRBD1. Germline V gene lookup returns CDR1 MDHEN and CDR2 SYDVKM. The CDR3 spans 14 residues. J was trimmed by 3 bases and V by 5 bases; bases with no gene match: 6. The CDR3, as DNA: TGTGCCAGCAGTCGCCAGGGGGATTACTATGGCTACACCTTC. Residues: CASSRQGDYYGYTF.

The chain combines TRBV10-3 with TRBJ1-3; a possible D gene is TRBD1 (5 bases). Germline CDR1 and CDR2: ENHRY and SYGVKD. The CDR3 has 16 residues. Trimming took 3 bases from V and 4 from J, leaving 16 bases between them. The CDR3: CAISDRLDKSGNTIYF. Written as DNA, the CDR3 is TGTGCCATCAGTGACCGCCTGGACAAGTCCGGAAACACCATATATTTT.

The chain employs TRBV19 and TRBJ1-1; 8 bases fit TRBD1. This CDR3 comprises 15 residues. The J segment lost 4 bases and the V segment lost 0 bases, leaving 4 bases of the junction unmatched. Germline CDR1 is LNHDA and CDR2 is SQIVND (reference sequence). CDR3 in DNA: TGTGCCAGTAGTATAGACAGGGGGCTGGGCACTGAAGCTTTCTTT. Its translation is CASSIDRGLGTEAFF.

This rearrangement joins TRBV5-1 to TRBJ2-5, with D maybe TRBD2 (6 bases). The CDR3 runs 13 residues. Germline CDR1 and CDR2: SGHRS and YFSETQ. Trimming took off 6 bases at V and 3 bases at J, with 12 bases between the two ends. CDR3 DNA: TGCGCCAGCACCCCACCGGGGGAAGAGACCCAGTACTTC. Translated, it gives CASTPPGEETQYF.

CDR3 residues: CAISAGQSTDTQYF. Here the CDR3 DNA reads TGTGCCATCAGTGCGGGACAAAGCACAGATACGCAGTATTTT. The rearrangement uses TRBV10-3 and TRBJ2-3; weak D call: TRBD1 (6 bases). Germline values: CDR1 ENHRY, CDR2 SYGVKD. V dropped 4 bases and J dropped 0 bases, with 8 bases sitting between them. This CDR3 comprises 14 residues.

The chain recombines TRBV3-1 (or the pseudogene TRBV3-2) with TRBJ2-7; unclear D gene. Deletions cut 0 bases from V and 6 bases from J, with 15 bases between. Germline V gives CDR1 LGHDT, CDR2 YNNKEL (reference sequence). The CDR3 spans 15 residues. The CDR3 sequence is CASSQEFSTAGEQYF. Here the CDR3 DNA reads TGTGCCAGCAGCCAAGAATTCAGTACCGCTGGCGAGCAGTACTTC.

V is TRBV9 and J is TRBJ1-5; D gene unclear. V lost 3 bases to trimming and J lost 1 base, with 14 bases between them. Germline V gene lookup returns CDR1 SGDLS and CDR2 YYNGEE. This CDR3 is 16 amino acids long. The CDR3 is CASSAGAGESNQPQHF. As DNA, the CDR3 is TGTGCCAGCAGCGCCGGAGCCGGGGAGAGCAATCAGCCCCAGCATTTT.

This chain uses TRBV11-3 with TRBJ1-5; D unclear. CDR3 length: 19 residues. The germline CDR1 and CDR2 sequences are SGHNT and YENEEA. Trimming removed 7 bases at V and 0 bases at J, with 25 bases between. The CDR3 bases are TGTGCCAGCAACCACCAAGAGCAGGAAAACCCCAATAGCAATCAGCCCCAGCATTTT. It encodes CASNHQEQENPNSNQPQHF.

The chain has TRBV6-5 and TRBJ2-5; D uncertain. This CDR3 spans 14 amino acids. The V gene lost 6 bases and the J gene lost 1 base, with 12 bases spanning the gap. Germline CDR1 and CDR2: MNHEY and SVGAGI. The DNA of the CDR3 is TGTGCCAGCAGCCCATCCGGGTTCCAAGAGACCCAGTACTTC. Its translation: CASSPSGFQETQYF.

The CDR3 is CASSEPGQGEKLFF. CDR3 bases: TGTGCCAGCAGTGAACCGGGACAGGGCGAAAAACTGTTTTTT. This chain connects TRBV25-1 to TRBJ1-4, with 9 bases matching TRBD1. This CDR3 is built from 14 residues. Germline CDR1 MGHDK, CDR2 SYGVNS. V shed 2 bases, J shed 8 bases, and the junction held 3 bases outside the gene matches. Filled out from reference TRBV25-1 and TRBJ1-4, the complete variable domain reads EADIYQTPRYLVIGTGKKITLECSQTMGHDKMYWYQQDPGMELHLIHYSYGVNSTEKGDLSSESTVSRIRTEHFPLTLESARPSHTSQYLCASSEPGQGEKLFFGSGTQLSVL.

The rearrangement joins TRBV6-5 to TRBJ1-3; D is uncertain. The germline CDR1 and CDR2 sequences are MNHEY and SVGAGI. The V and J ends lost 6 bases and 2 bases respectively, with 5 bases between them. CDR3 size: 12 residues. CDR3 DNA sequence: TGTGCCAGCAGGCAGGCTGGAAACACCATATATTTT. The encoded protein is CASRQAGNTIYF.

This clone was recorded a few times. The V call is TRBV7-2, the J call TRBJ1-6, with 11 bases that match TRBD1. The CDR3 has 16 amino acids. Germline V gives CDR1 SGHTA, CDR2 FQGNSA. V shed 5 bases and J 9 bases; nucleotides not matched to a gene: 9. The CDR3 reads CASSGTGTGGGSPLHF. The CDR3 DNA reads as TGTGCCAGCAGCGGGACCGGGACAGGGGGAGGTTCACCCCTCCACTTT.

The chain links TRBV4-1 to TRBJ2-7, with 10 bases that match TRBD1. V lost 6 bases and J lost 3; bases outside the gene matches: 5. The germline CDR1 and CDR2 sequences are MGHRA and YSYEKL. This CDR3 has 14 residues. The CDR3: CASRLGTGDYEQYF. The CDR3, as DNA: TGCGCCAGCAGACTAGGGACAGGGGACTACGAGCAGTACTTC.

The chain combines TRBV6-2 or TRBV6-3 with TRBJ2-2; 7 nucleotides line up with TRBD1. CDR1 and CDR2 from the germline V gene are MNHEY and SVGEGT. J lost 5 bases, V lost 5 bases, and 5 bases had no gene match. The CDR3 sequence is 14 residues long. In nucleotides, the CDR3 is TGTGCCAGCAGTCGGCAGGGGGTTACCGGGGAGCTGTTTTTT. It codes for CASSRQGVTGELFF.

The rearrangement links TRBV6-2 or TRBV6-3 to TRBJ2-3, with TRBD2 identical over 9 bases. CDR1 is MNHEY, CDR2 SVGEGT, per germline. This CDR3 is 16 amino acids long. The V gene end was trimmed by 6 bases and the J gene end by 8 bases; junction bases not matched to a gene: 15. CDR3 DNA sequence: TGTGCCAGCAGCCCTCGCCTAGCGGGGCCCCCCGGTACGCAGTATTTT. Translation: CASSPRLAGPPGTQYF.

This chain links TRBV2 with TRBJ1-5, with D possibly TRBD1 on 6 matching bases. The germline CDR1 and CDR2 sequences are SNHLY and FYNNEI. V was pared by 7 bases and J by 0 bases, with 22 bases between. The CDR3 is made up of 18 amino acids. The CDR3 protein is CASKPTGPQQYSNQPQHF. CDR3 sequence (DNA): TGTGCCAGCAAACCGACAGGACCTCAACAATATAGCAATCAGCCCCAGCATTTT.

The count of this clone is one. The chain is built from TRBV7-2 and TRBJ1-4; no clear D. Germline V gene data show CDR1 as SGHTA and CDR2 as FQGNSA. The CDR3 spans 15 residues. The V end lost 5 bases, the J end lost 0 bases, and 10 bases lay between the germline ends. The CDR3 DNA reads TGTGCCAGCAGCCCGCGAGTTGCAACTAATGAAAAACTGTTTTTT. This translates into CASSPRVATNEKLFF. The full variable domain, in which reference TRBV7-2 and TRBJ1-4 provide the parts outside the CDR3, is GAGVSQSPSNKVTEKGKDVELRCDPISGHTALYWYRQSLGQGLEFLIYFQGNSAPDKSGLPSDRFSAERTGGSVSTLTIQRTQQEDSAVYLCASSPRVATNEKLFFGSGTQLSVL.

In nucleotides, the CDR3 is TGCAGCGCCGGAGAGGGAGGGGACTATGGCTACACCTTC. This encodes CSAGEGGDYGYTF. The chain carries TRBV29-1 and TRBJ1-2, with D possibly matching TRBD1 (5 bases). Per the germline V gene, CDR1 is SQVTM and CDR2 is ANQGSEA. V was shortened by 7 bases and J by 3 bases, with 15 bases between the two germline ends. The CDR3 runs to 13 residues.

The chain carries TRBV6-5 and TRBJ1-2; tentative D call: TRBD1 (6 bases). The germline gives CDR1 MNHEY, CDR2 SVGAGI. The CDR3 contains 15 residues. V dropped 6 bases and J dropped 1 base, with 15 bases sitting between them. The CDR3 loop is CASRRTDRHNYGYTF. As DNA, the CDR3 is TGTGCCAGCAGACGAACCGACAGGCATAACTATGGCTACACCTTC.

The rearrangement uses TRBV19 and TRBJ1-1; D perhaps matches TRBD1 (6 bases). The germline V gene encodes CDR1 LNHDA and CDR2 SQIVND (reference sequence). The V end lost 2 bases, the J end lost 4 bases, and 8 bases lay between the germline ends. This CDR3 is built from 13 residues. This chain's CDR3 is CASSILGGTEAFF. The CDR3 DNA is TGTGCCAGTAGTATACTAGGGGGCACTGAAGCTTTCTTT. Full variable domain (remainder filled in from reference TRBV19 and TRBJ1-1): DGGITQSPKYLFRKEGQNVTLSCEQNLNHDAMYWYRQDPGQGLRLIYYSQIVNDFQKGDIAEGYSVSREKKESFPLTVTSAQKNPTAFYLCASSILGGTEAFFGQGTRLTVV.

The chain is built from TRBV7-9 and TRBJ1-2; TRBD1 aligns across 7 bases. The V segment lost 7 bases and the J segment 1 base; nucleotides outside the gene matches: 12. Germline CDR1 SEHNR, CDR2 FQNEAQ (reference sequence). This CDR3 contains 16 residues. The CDR3 DNA sequence: TGTGCCAGCACCGTCAGTGGGACAGCCTTTAACTATGGCTACACCTTC. This encodes CASTVSGTAFNYGYTF. Full variable domain (missing parts from reference TRBV7-9 and TRBJ1-2): DTGVSQNPRHKITKRGQNVTFRCDPISEHNRLYWYRQTLGQGPEFLTYFQNEAQLEKSRLLSDRFSAERPKGSFSTLEIQRTEQGDSAMYLCASTVSGTAFNYGYTFGSGTRLTVV.

V usage is TRBV19 and J usage is TRBJ2-7, with 11 bases lining up with TRBD1. The V gene end was trimmed by 8 bases and the J gene end by 4 bases; junction bases not matched to a gene: 10. Germline V CDR1 and CDR2: LNHDA, SQIVND (reference sequence). The CDR3 consists of 15 residues. CDR3 in DNA: TGTGCCAGTTCTCCCGGGGGGACAGGGGGTTACGAGCAGTACTTC. Residues: CASSPGGTGGYEQYF.

The V call is TRBV7-9, the J call TRBJ1-5; D is unresolved. V was clipped by 3 bases and J by 5 bases, with 8 bases between them. The CDR3 spans 13 residues. The V gene's germline CDR1 is SEHNR and CDR2 FQNEAQ (reference sequence). The CDR3 region has the DNA TGTGCCAGCAGCTTTTCTTCTGATCAGCCCCAGCATTTT. The encoded protein is CASSFSSDQPQHF.

The CDR3 reads CASSLISDGRDTDTQYF. CDR3 nucleotide sequence: TGTGCCAGCAGCTTAATTAGTGATGGACGGGACACAGATACGCAGTATTTT. The genes are TRBV7-3 and TRBJ2-3, with D tentatively TRBD2 (5 bases). V lost 1 base to trimming and J lost 2 bases, with 16 bases between them. This CDR3 is 17 amino acids long. The germline CDR1 and CDR2 sequences are SGHTA and FQGTGA.